Only one count was recorded for the clone carrying this TCR beta chain. Some clones are missing from TCRdb's copy, which holds only in-frame ones; the method was immunoSEQ multiplex PCR. The sample shows about 72,000 clones, about 84% of them seen only once. This CDR3 has 17 residues. Trimming took 5 bases from V and 6 from J; bases not matched to a gene: 15. Germline CDR1 is SGHVS and CDR2 is FNYEAQ. This specimen comes from a study of OX40 agonist ivuxolimab in advanced cancers. Study overall: Partial responses occurred in Three dose-escalation patients, one with hepatocellular carcinoma and two with cutaneous melanoma.

The chain carries TRBV7-6 and TRBJ2-7, with 11 bases matching TRBD1. The source material was CD4+ or CD8+ T cells sorted from blood, sampled in a trial of the OX40 agonist ivuxolimab. This sequence was found in an adult with an advanced solid tumor such as melanoma, head and neck, liver or kidney cancer. The CDR3 sequence: CASSNYPLGTGGFEQYF. DNA of the CDR3: TGTGCCAGCAGCAACTATCCCCTGGGGACAGGGGGGTTCGAGCAGTACTTC.